This T cell receptor beta chain derives from a study of cytomegalovirus exposure and HLA in healthy donors. Whole-study results and caveats: Under in vitro conditions, three CMV-associated chains were confirmed as specific for CMV antigens. Reportedly, cytomegalovirus status was diagnosed with high sensitivity and specificity.

Profiling relied on immunoSEQ multiplex PCR, and the TCRdb table lists in-frame clones only, not all of them. This table holds around 65,000 clones, 85% to 95% found once. The donors were in the approximately 130-subject validation cohort, distinct from the approximately 700-subject first cohort. Comments on this clone: Its specificity is unknown.

CDR1 and CDR2 (germline): SGHRS, YFSETQ. There are 14 residues in the CDR3. The V and J ends lost 7 bases and 5 bases respectively, with 18 bases between them. The chain is built from TRBV5-1 and TRBJ2-5, with D perhaps TRBD1 (6 bases). Input material: PBMCs. The TCR comes from a man between 18 and 29 years old in good health and CMV-seropositive. The CDR3 DNA is TGCGCCAGCGGCAACCAGGGGAGCAGGGAGACCCAGTACTTC. Amino acid sequence: CASGNQGSRETQYF.